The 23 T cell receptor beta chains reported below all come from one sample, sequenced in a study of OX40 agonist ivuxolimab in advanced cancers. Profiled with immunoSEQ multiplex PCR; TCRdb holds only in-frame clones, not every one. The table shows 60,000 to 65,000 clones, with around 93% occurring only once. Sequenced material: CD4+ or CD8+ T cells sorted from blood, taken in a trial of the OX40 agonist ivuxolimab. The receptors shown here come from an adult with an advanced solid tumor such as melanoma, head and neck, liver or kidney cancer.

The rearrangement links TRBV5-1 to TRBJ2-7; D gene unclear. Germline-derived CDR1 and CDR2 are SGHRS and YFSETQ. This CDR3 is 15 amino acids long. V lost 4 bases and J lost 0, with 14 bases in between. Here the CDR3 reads CASSEVAGPSYEQYF. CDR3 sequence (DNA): TGCGCCAGCAGCGAGGTGGCCGGACCCTCCTACGAGCAGTACTTC.

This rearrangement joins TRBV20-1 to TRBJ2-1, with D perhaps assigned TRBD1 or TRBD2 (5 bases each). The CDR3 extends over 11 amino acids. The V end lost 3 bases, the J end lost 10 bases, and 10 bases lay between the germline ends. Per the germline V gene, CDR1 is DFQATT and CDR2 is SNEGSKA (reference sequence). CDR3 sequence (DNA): TGCAGTGCTAGGTCACGGGACGAGCAGTTCTTC. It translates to CSARSRDEQFF.

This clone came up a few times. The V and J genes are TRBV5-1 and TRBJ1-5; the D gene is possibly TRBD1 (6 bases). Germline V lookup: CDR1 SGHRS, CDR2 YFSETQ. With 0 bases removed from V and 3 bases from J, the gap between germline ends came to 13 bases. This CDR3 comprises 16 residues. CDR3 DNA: TGCGCCAGCAGCTTGGGGGAATGGGGGGCCAATCAGCCCCAGCATTTT. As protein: CASSLGEWGANQPQHF. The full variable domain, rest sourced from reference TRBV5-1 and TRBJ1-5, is KAGVTQTPRYLIKTRGQQVTLSCSPISGHRSVSWYQQTPGQGLQFLFEYFSETQRNKGNFPGRFSGRQFSNSRSEMNVSTLELGDSALYLCASSLGEWGANQPQHFGDGTRLSIL.

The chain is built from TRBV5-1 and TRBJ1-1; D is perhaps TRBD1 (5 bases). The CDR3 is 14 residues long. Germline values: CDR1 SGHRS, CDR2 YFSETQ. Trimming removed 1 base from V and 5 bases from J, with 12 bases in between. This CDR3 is CASSLNGANTEAFF. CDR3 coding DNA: TGCGCCAGCAGCTTGAATGGGGCGAATACTGAAGCTTTCTTT.

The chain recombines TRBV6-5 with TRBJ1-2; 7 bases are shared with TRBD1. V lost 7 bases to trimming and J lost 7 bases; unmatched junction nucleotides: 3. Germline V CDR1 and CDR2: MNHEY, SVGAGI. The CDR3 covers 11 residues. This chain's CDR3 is CASKTGAGYTF. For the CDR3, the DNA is TGTGCCAGCAAAACAGGGGCTGGCTACACCTTC.

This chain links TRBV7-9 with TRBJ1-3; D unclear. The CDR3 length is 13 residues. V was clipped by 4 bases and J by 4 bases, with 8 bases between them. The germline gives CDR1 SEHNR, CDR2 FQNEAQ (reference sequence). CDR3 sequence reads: CASSSPNGNTIYF. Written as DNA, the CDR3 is TGTGCCAGCAGCTCCCCGAACGGAAACACCATATATTTT. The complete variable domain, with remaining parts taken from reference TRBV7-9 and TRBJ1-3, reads DTGVSQNPRHKITKRGQNVTFRCDPISEHNRLYWYRQTLGQGPEFLTYFQNEAQLEKSRLLSDRFSAERPKGSFSTLEIQRTEQGDSAMYLCASSSPNGNTIYFGEGSWLTVV.

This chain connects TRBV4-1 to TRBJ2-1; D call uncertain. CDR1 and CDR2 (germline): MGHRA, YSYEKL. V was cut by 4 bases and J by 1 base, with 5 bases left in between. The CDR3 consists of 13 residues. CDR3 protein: CASSRSSYNEQFF. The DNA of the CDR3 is TGCGCCAGCAGCCGGAGTTCCTACAATGAGCAGTTCTTC.

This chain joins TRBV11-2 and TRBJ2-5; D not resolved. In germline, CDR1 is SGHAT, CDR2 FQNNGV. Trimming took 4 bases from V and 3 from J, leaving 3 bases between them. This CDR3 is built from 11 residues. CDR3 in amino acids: CASSSEETQYF. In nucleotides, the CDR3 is TGTGCCAGCAGCTCGGAAGAGACCCAGTACTTC.

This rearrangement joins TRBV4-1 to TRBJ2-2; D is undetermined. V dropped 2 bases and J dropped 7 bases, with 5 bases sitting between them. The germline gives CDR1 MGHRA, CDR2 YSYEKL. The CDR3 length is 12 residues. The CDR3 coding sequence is TGCGCCAGCAGCCAACTCTTCGGGGAGCTGTTTTTT. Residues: CASSQLFGELFF.

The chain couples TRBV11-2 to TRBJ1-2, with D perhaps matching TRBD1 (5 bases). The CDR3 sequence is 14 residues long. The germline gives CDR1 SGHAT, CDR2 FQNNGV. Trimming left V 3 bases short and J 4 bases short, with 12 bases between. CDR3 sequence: CASSFGTDPYGYTF. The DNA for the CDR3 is TGTGCCAGCAGCTTCGGGACCGATCCCTATGGCTACACCTTC.

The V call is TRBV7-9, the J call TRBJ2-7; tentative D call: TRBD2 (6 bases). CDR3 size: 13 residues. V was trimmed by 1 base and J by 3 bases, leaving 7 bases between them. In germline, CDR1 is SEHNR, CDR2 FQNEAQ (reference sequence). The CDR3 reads CASSLGGGYEQYF. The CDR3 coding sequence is TGTGCCAGCAGCTTAGGGGGAGGCTACGAGCAGTACTTC.

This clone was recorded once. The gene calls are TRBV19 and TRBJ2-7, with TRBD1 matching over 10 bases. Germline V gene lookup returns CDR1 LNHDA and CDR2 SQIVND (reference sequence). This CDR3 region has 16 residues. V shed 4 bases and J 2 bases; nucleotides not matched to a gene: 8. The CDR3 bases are TGTGCCAGTAGTACCTTACGGGACAGGGGCGCCTACGAGCAGTACTTC. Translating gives CASSTLRDRGAYEQYF. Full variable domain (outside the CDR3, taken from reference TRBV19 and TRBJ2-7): DGGITQSPKYLFRKEGQNVTLSCEQNLNHDAMYWYRQDPGQGLRLIYYSQIVNDFQKGDIAEGYSVSREKKESFPLTVTSAQKNPTAFYLCASSTLRDRGAYEQYFGPGTRLTVT.

The CDR3 reads CASTFRRLSYEQYF. The DNA for the CDR3 is TGTGCCAGCACCTTCCGCAGGCTTAGCTACGAGCAGTACTTC. This rearrangement joins TRBV7-6 to TRBJ2-7; no definite D call. V was trimmed by 7 bases and J by 3 bases, leaving 16 bases between them. The CDR3 extends over 14 amino acids. Germline V gene lookup returns CDR1 SGHVS and CDR2 FNYEAQ.

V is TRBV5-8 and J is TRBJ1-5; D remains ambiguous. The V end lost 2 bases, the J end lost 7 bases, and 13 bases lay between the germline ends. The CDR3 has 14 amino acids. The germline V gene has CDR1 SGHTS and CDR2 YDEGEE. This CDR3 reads CASSFRSRNQPQHF. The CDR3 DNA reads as TGTGCCAGCAGCTTCCGCAGCCGTAACCAGCCCCAGCATTTT. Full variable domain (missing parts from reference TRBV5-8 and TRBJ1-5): EAGVTQSPTHLIKTRGQQATLRCSPISGHTSVYWYQQALGLGLQFLLWYDEGEERNRGNFPPRFSGRQFPNYSSELNVNALELEDSALYLCASSFRSRNQPQHFGDGTRLSIL.

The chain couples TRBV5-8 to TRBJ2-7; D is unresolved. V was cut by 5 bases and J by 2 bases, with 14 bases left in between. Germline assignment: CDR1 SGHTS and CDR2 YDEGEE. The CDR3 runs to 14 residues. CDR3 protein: CASSLQGNPYEQYF. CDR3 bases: TGTGCCAGCAGTTTGCAAGGAAACCCCTACGAGCAGTACTTC.

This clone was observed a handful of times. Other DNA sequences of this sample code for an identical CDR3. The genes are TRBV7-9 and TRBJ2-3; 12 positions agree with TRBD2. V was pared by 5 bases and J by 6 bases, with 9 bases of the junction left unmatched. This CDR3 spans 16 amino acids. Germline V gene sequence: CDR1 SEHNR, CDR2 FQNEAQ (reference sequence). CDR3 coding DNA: TGTGCCAGCAGCCCGCCTGGACTAGCGGGAACCGATACGCAGTATTTT. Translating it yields CASSPPGLAGTDTQYF.

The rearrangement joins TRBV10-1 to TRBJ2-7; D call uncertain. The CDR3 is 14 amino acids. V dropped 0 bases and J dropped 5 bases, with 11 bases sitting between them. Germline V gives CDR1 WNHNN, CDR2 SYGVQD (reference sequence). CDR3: CASSESKLGHEQYF. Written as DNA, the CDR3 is TGCGCCAGCAGTGAGTCGAAGTTAGGCCACGAGCAGTACTTC.

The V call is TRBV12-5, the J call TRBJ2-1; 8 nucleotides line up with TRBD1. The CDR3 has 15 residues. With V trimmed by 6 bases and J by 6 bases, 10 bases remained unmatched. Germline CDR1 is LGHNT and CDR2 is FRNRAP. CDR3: CASGLSGQAINEQFF. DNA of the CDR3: TGTGCTAGTGGCCTCTCGGGACAGGCGATCAATGAGCAGTTCTTC. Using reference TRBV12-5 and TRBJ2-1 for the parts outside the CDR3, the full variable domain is DARVTQTPRHKVTEMGQEVTMRCQPILGHNTVFWYRQTMMQGLELLAYFRNRAPLDDSGMPKDRFSAEMPDATLATLKIQPSEPRDSAVYFCASGLSGQAINEQFFGPGTRLTVL.

The DNA of the CDR3 is TGCGCCAGCAGCCAAGATGGAGGAGGTAGCGGTCCCTTCACCCACGAGCAGTACTTC. Amino acid sequence: CASSQDGGGSGPFTHEQYF. V usage is TRBV4-1 and J usage is TRBJ2-7; D is perhaps TRBD2 (6 bases). CDR3 size: 19 residues. V was shortened by 0 bases and J by 5 bases, with 26 bases between the two germline ends. CDR1 MGHRA and CDR2 YSYEKL come from the germline V gene.

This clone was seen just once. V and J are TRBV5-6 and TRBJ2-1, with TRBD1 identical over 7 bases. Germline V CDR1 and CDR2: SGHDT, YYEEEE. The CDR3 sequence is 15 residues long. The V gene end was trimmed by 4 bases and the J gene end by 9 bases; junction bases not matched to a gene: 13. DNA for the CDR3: TGTGCCAGCAGCCAAAGGAACAGGGGTTCAGGTGAGCAGTTCTTC. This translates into CASSQRNRGSGEQFF.

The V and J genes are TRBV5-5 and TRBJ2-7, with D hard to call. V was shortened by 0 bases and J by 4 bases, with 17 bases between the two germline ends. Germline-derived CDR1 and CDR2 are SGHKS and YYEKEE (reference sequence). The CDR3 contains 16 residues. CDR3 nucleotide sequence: TGTGCCAGCAGCTTGGGGAGATCTATCCCTTTTTACGAGCAGTACTTC. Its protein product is CASSLGRSIPFYEQYF.

CDR3 loop: CASSPTLTSGRFHNEQFF. DNA of the CDR3: TGTGCCAGCAGCCCAACTTTGACTAGCGGGAGATTCCATAATGAGCAGTTCTTC. This chain joins TRBV14 and TRBJ2-1, with TRBD2 identical over 12 bases. The germline gives CDR1 SGHDN, CDR2 FVKESK. The CDR3 has 18 residues. Trimming at V came to 4 bases and at J to 7 bases, leaving 14 bases not matched to a gene. The whole variable domain, remainder taken from reference TRBV14 and TRBJ2-1, is EAGVTQFPSHSVIEKGQTVTLRCDPISGHDNLYWYRRVMGKEIKFLLHFVKESKQDESGMPNNRFLAERTGGTYSTLKVQPAELEDSGVYFCASSPTLTSGRFHNEQFFGPGTRLTVL.

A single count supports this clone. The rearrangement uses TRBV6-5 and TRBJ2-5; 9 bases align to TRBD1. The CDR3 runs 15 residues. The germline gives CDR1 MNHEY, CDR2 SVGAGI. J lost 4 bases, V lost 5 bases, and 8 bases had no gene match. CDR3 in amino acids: CASSPGTGILETQYF. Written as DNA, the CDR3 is TGTGCCAGCAGTCCCGGGACAGGGATCTTAGAGACCCAGTACTTC.